These T cell receptor beta chains were read from a single sample in a study of Graves' ophthalmopathy and Graves' hyperthyroidism. MiXCR, run by TCRdb on the multiplex PCR reads, gives a single entry per CDR3 protein. This table holds 1 million to 1.3 million distinct CDR3 sequences, 36% found once. Sequencing was performed on peripheral blood or thyroid tissue (not recorded which). Receptors were obtained from an adult man with Graves' hyperthyroidism. Both conserved end residues are part of each CDR3.

CDR3aa	v_gene	j_gene
CARGVEGNYGYTF	TRBV2	TRBJ1-2
CASSLGTNGFDEQYF	TRBV11-1	TRBJ2-7
CASSQDRGRGELFF	TRBV4-3	TRBJ2-2
CAIRSSTGDTGELFF	TRBV19	TRBJ2-2
CASSATGGTQETQYF	TRBV7-2	TRBJ2-5
CASSIGARHTEAFF	TRBV11-2	TRBJ1-1
CASSEALTAMYF	TRBV2	TRBJ2-7
CASSQDGWGGYTF	TRBV7-2	TRBJ1-2
CSARKTGMILRELFF	TRBV20-1	TRBJ2-2
CASSLVTGRSEKLFF	TRBV7-2	TRBJ1-4
CASSLLLMPGWSGYTF	TRBV7-2	TRBJ1-2
CATSRAGQESEAF	TRBV15	TRBJ2-6
CASSTPGELFF	TRBV2	TRBJ2-2
CATSETPGQGHYGYTF	TRBV24-1	TRBJ1-2
CASSNEYGTNGYTF	TRBV6-5	TRBJ1-2
CASSQDKGAPETQYF	TRBV4-3	TRBJ2-5
CASSLRRQGVGYTF	TRBV2	TRBJ1-2
CASSSTGGGLWEQYF	TRBV5-1	TRBJ2-7
CASSWDRAGSNQPQHF	TRBV6-1	TRBJ1-5
CASTQDGDSNQPQHF	TRBV2	TRBJ1-5
CASIGDRVNEKLFF	TRBV2	TRBJ1-4
CASSETPTYGYTF	TRBV3-2	TRBJ1-2
CASSQGSPGTEAFF	TRBV7-2	TRBJ1-1
CASSLRQGQHF	TRBV7-2	TRBJ1-6
CASSQEVANMNQPQHF	TRBV7-2	TRBJ1-5
CSALSGAAYEQYF	TRBV20-1	TRBJ2-7
CASSQDFGQETQYF	TRBV4-1	TRBJ2-5